This TCR beta chain was sequenced in a study of OX40 agonist ivuxolimab in advanced cancers. Study observations and caveats: CD8+ T cells averaged more expanded clones than CD4+.

Sequenced by immunoSEQ multiplex PCR; TCRdb stores in-frame clones only, minus some. Of about 49,000 clones listed, 75% to 85% are singletons. On cycle 4 day 1 and cycle 7 day 1, as well as at baseline, blood was sampled. This clone occurred once. As yet, its antigen is unknown. V was cut by 3 bases and J by 2 bases, with 10 bases left in between. The CDR3 consists of 14 residues. Germline CDR1 is MNHNS and CDR2 is SASEGT. This receptor was identified in an adult with an advanced solid tumor such as melanoma, head and neck, liver or kidney cancer. Sequenced material: CD4+ or CD8+ T cells sorted from blood, taken in a trial of the OX40 agonist ivuxolimab. The J gene is TRBJ1-2, the V gene TRBV6-1; TRBD1 is a possible D gene (5 bases). CDR3 protein: CASSEVGENYGYTF. The CDR3 nucleotides read TGTGCCAGCAGTGAGGTGGGGGAGAACTATGGCTACACCTTC.